The present entry profiles one T cell receptor beta chain with its context. TCRdb keeps only in-frame clones here, not all; method: immunoSEQ multiplex PCR. The table includes about 81,000 clones, about 92% detected once. The CDR3 extends over 14 amino acids. V dropped 2 bases and J dropped 0 bases, with 7 bases sitting between them. Germline loops: CDR1 MDHEN, CDR2 SYDVKM. The sample belongs to a study of OX40 agonist ivuxolimab in advanced cancers. The sequences come from CD4+ or CD8+ T cells sorted from blood, collected in a trial of the OX40 agonist ivuxolimab. This TCR was sampled from an adult with an advanced solid tumor such as melanoma, head and neck, liver or kidney cancer. V is TRBV28 and J is TRBJ1-1; possibly TRBD1 for D (5 bases). CDR3 region: CASSLETVNTEAFF. CDR3 sequence (DNA): TGTGCCAGCAGTTTAGAGACAGTGAACACTGAAGCTTTCTTT.